The rows below give T cell receptor beta chains drawn from one sample of a study of CD8 T cells in Susac syndrome. TCRdb analysed the immunoSEQ multiplex PCR reads with MiXCR anew, one entry per CDR3 protein. The table lists about 110,000 distinct CDR3 sequences, less than 97% of them singletons. The sequenced sample was CD4+ T cells from PBMCs. All receptors come from a human donor in good health. The CDR3 runs from the conserved cysteine through the conserved F or W. The order of the fields is V gene, D gene, clone size, CDR3 length, J gene, CDR3 DNA, CDR3 protein. The D gene is left open where the match is weak. Clone size is not always given. Where it is, it says once, few, many or a class for expanded clones.

TRBV2	-	-	14	TRBJ2-7	TGTGCCAGTGTGTTAGTTAGGGGCACCTACGAGCAGTACTTC	CASVLVRGTYEQYF
TRBV18	-	-	15	TRBJ2-1	TGTGCCAGCTCACCAGTCTATTTGGGGCACAATGAGCAGTTCTTC	CASSPVYLGHNEQFF
TRBV27	TRBD2	-	15	TRBJ2-5	TGTGCCAGCAGTCTCTCATCTAGCGGGCCAGAGACCCAGTACTTC	CASSLSSSGPETQYF
TRBV5-1	-	-	15	TRBJ1-4	TGCGCCAGCAGCTTAGAAGGCCAGGGACGTGAAAAACTGTTTTTT	CASSLEGQGREKLFF
TRBV7-3	TRBD1	few	14	TRBJ2-7	TGTGCCAGCAGCTCCAGACAGGGAAAGGGCGAGCAGTACTTC	CASSSRQGKGEQYF
TRBV6-5	-	-	12	TRBJ1-2	TGTGCCAGCAGCCCCAACGACTCGGCCTACACCTTC	CASSPNDSAYTF
TRBV27	-	-	14	TRBJ1-4	TGTGCCAGCAGTTTACTGGGGTATAATGAAAAACTGTTTTTT	CASSLLGYNEKLFF
TRBV3-1	-	-	11	TRBJ2-7	TGTGCCAGCAGCCAAGACTACGAGCAGTACTTC	CASSQDYEQYF
TRBV27	-	-	15	TRBJ1-2	TGTGCCAGCAGTTTATCAGGCAGGGGAAACTATGGCTACACCTTC	CASSLSGRGNYGYTF
TRBV4-1	-	-	17	TRBJ2-7	TGCGCCAGCAGCCGATTACCCTTAGCGGAAAGAGCCTACGAGCAGTACTTC	CASSRLPLAERAYEQYF
TRBV5-6	-	few	13	TRBJ2-5	TGTGCCAGCAGCTTGGGACTCCAAGAGACCCAGTACTTC	CASSLGLQETQYF
TRBV20-1	TRBD2	-	15	TRBJ2-7	TGCAGTGCGAGGAGCCGGTCTGGGGGGGGTTACGAGCAGTACTTC	CSARSRSGGGYEQYF
TRBV30	-	-	14	TRBJ1-1	TGTGCCTGGAGGGAGGACGGTAGTTACACTGAAGCTTTCTTT	CAWREDGSYTEAFF
TRBV30	-	-	12	TRBJ2-4	TGTGCCCGTTCAGACGGGAAAAACATTCAGTACTTC	CARSDGKNIQYF
TRBV9	TRBD1	-	14	TRBJ2-7	TGTGCCAGCAGCCCCCGGGACAGGGGCTACGAGCAGTACTTC	CASSPRDRGYEQYF
TRBV2	TRBD2	-	15	TRBJ2-1	TGTGCCAGCACCAGCACCAGGCTAGCGGGAATTAAGGAGTTCTTC	CASTSTRLAGIKEFF
TRBV5-1	TRBD2	-	15	TRBJ2-1	TGCGCCAGCAGCTTGAAATTAGCGGGAGTTAATGAGCAGTTCTTC	CASSLKLAGVNEQFF
TRBV7-2	-	-	13	TRBJ1-1	TGTGCCACCAAACCGGGACATAACACTGAAGCTTTCTTT	CATKPGHNTEAFF
TRBV9	TRBD1	-	16	TRBJ2-1	TGTGCCAGCAGCGTAATCGCGACAGGGGTGAACAATGAGCAGTTCTTC	CASSVIATGVNNEQFF
TRBV7-2	-	once	15	TRBJ2-3	TGTGCCAGCAGCTTCACTAGTGGGGTGGCAGATACGCAGTATTTT	CASSFTSGVADTQYF
TRBV19	-	-	15	TRBJ1-1	TGTGCCAGTAGTAGCGGACACCTTAAGAACACTGAAGCTTTCTTT	CASSSGHLKNTEAFF
TRBV7-9	-	-	12	TRBJ2-3	TGTGCCAGCAGCAAGGTACCAGATACGCAGTATTTT	CASSKVPDTQYF
TRBV7-2	TRBD2	-	13	TRBJ2-7	TGTGCCAGCAGCGGGGGGCCGGGACTAGCGGGAAGATTC	CASSGGPGLAGRF
TRBV6-2/TRBV6-3	TRBD2	-	15	TRBJ2-2	TGTGCCAGCAGCCGCGCGGGAGCGGGGACCGGGGAGCTGTTTTTT	CASSRAGAGTGELFF
TRBV2	TRBD1	-	14	TRBJ2-7	TGTGCCAGCAGTGACGGGACAGGGGTCTACGAGCAGTACTTC	CASSDGTGVYEQYF